This T cell receptor beta chain was identified in a study of cytomegalovirus exposure and HLA in healthy donors. Findings and caveats of the study: With high specificity and sensitivity, the classifier reportedly diagnosed cytomegalovirus status. Later analysis suggested links between common viral pathogens and several top significant clusters. One later analysis reportedly identified an Asian-associated ancestry cluster that showed fewer N-insertions than the approximately 670-donor mean. The study put 150 or so TCR beta chains on its list as cytomegalovirus-associated.

CDR3 length: 15 amino acids. The PCR ran on 60 Vbeta and 13 Jbeta primers. Repertoires were generated with immunoSEQ multiplex PCR, while TCRdb's copy carries only in-frame clones and drops some. The sample consists of about 67,000 clones, just under 80% of them appearing once. As to this clone: The antigen remains undetermined.

The sequencing sample was made of PBMCs. This chain joins TRBV12-2 and TRBJ2-7; TRBD2, the table's D call, lacks a check against the DNA. TRBV12-2 is a pseudogene segment. The clonotype comes from a man aged 40-49 years in good health and CMV-seronegative. The CDR3 nucleotides are TGTGCAAGTCGCCCCCGCAGCGGGAGAGCCTACGAGCAGTACTTC. Translating gives CASRPRSGRAYEQYF.